This paragraph covers one TCR beta chain sequence. Its antigen is still unknown. Its ends do not fully match the called genes, so a read error is possible. Sample-barcoded 5' priming and a J-beta primer mix drove a second PCR of 7 to 11 cycles. One entry per CDR3 protein, called by TCRdb with MiXCR from the 5' RACE reads. Among 700,000 to 950,000 distinct CDR3 sequences, approximately 43% were seen once, and the ten largest hold 20% to 25%. These data are taken from a study of blood T cells in healthy people across ages. Study as a whole: The capture of about one barcoded beta molecule per two T cells was achieved by template switching.

Study findings and constraints: Roughly linearly, TCR beta diversity per million T cells fell as age increased.

The origin of this receptor is a woman aged 55-69 years in good health. Sequencing input: blood.

The CDR3 reads CASSFWTSGANVLTF. CDR3 DNA sequence: TGTGCCAGCAGTTTCTGGACCTCTGGAGCCAACGTCCTGACTTTC. This sequence joins TRBV6-2 or TRBV6-3 and TRBJ2-6; D gene uncertain. The length of the CDR3 is 15 residues. CDR1 and CDR2 from the germline V gene are MNHEY and SVGEGT.